This T cell receptor (beta chain) appears in the sequencing data of a study of tumor-infiltrating lymphocytes in primary liver carcinoma. For the study at large: Tumors measured about 4 to 10 cm and were stage T1-T3 N0M0.

The V gene end was trimmed by 7 bases and the J gene end by 7 bases; junction bases not matched to a gene: 12. Germline CDR1 is SEHNR and CDR2 is FQNEAQ (reference sequence). This CDR3 spans 15 amino acids. About this clonotype itself: Its antigen is unknown.

Points from the study as a whole: It was in tumors, not blood, that the top-250-clone fraction was significantly higher (p = 0.039).

Using a constant-region primer together with ProtoScript II reverse transcriptase, TCR beta cDNA was made from approximately 500 ng of total RNA. What produced the TCR beta libraries was three nested multiplex PCR rounds using slightly modified ARM-PCR. The first two PCR rounds used TRBV1-TRBV30 forward primers with a C-beta reverse primer, 9 to 11 cycles each. TCRdb processed the multiplex PCR reads anew with MiXCR; each CDR3 protein has one entry. The repertoire holds 330,000 or so distinct CDR3 sequences, about 61% seen once, with about 6% in the top ten. It was unsorted whole blood that yielded blood RNA, and germline DNA was also extracted. Among the patients, all had chronic HBV infection and none had been treated.

The sequence was obtained from a middle-aged man with primary liver carcinoma and hepatitis B virus infection. The chain couples TRBV7-9 to TRBJ2-2; 7 bases line up with TRBD2. What was sequenced was peripheral blood. The CDR3 nucleotides read TGTGCCAGCATTCCGTCCGCGGGAGCGAACGGGGAGCTGTTTTTT. Its protein is CASIPSAGANGELFF.